This T cell receptor beta chain is from a study of radiotherapy plus CTLA-4 blockade in lung cancer. At the level of the study: Objective response rate was about 18%; disease control rate, approximately 33%.

The J segment lost 5 bases and the V segment lost 3 bases, leaving 6 bases of the junction unmatched. The CDR3 covers 14 residues. Germline V gives CDR1 SQVTM, CDR2 ANQGSEA. Points from the study as a whole: Expansion of tumor-derived TCR clones was observed in blood after radiotherapy plus ipilimumab. Response, reportedly, was best predicted by interferon-beta along with early blood T cell clone dynamics.

Turning to this clone: Its antigen is unknown.

Sequencing used immunoSEQ multiplex PCR; TCRdb keeps in-frame clones, though not all of them. The sample yields about 72,000 clones, roughly 78% seen once. This receptor was taken from a human donor with non-small cell lung cancer who had a complete response to radiotherapy plus ipilimumab. Material: peripheral blood, obtained from a patient treated with radiotherapy plus ipilimumab. The chain couples TRBV29-1 to TRBJ2-1, with TRBD1 matching 8 bases. DNA of the CDR3: TGCAGCGTTGATTTGGACAGGGCGAACAATGAGCAGTTCTTC. Amino acid sequence: CSVDLDRANNEQFF.